This T cell receptor beta chain was sequenced for a study of technical replicates of blood from a few donors. Here immunoSEQ multiplex PCR was the method, and the copy in TCRdb shows in-frame clones only, minus some. The table has about 81,000 clones, 81% seen once. Sequencing used PBMCs. The origin of this receptor is a human donor in good health. Some clones in this sample may be carry-over from other donors' samples.

Here the CDR3 reads CASSETGLGNYGYTF. The DNA for the CDR3 is TGTGCCAGCAGCGAAACAGGGTTGGGTAACTATGGCTACACCTTC. V usage is TRBV6-5 and J usage is TRBJ1-2; possible D gene TRBD1, 6 bases. CDR3 length: 15 residues. Trimming pared 6 bases from V and 1 base from J, leaving 15 bases between. The germline gives CDR1 MNHEY, CDR2 SVGAGI.